A single sample gave rise to the 17 T cell receptor beta chains below, sequenced in a study of T cell responses to AZD1222 COVID-19 vaccine. Produced via immunoSEQ multiplex PCR; TCRdb's table is partial and in-frame only. The repertoire consists of around 170,000 clones, with approximately 89% occurring once and the leading ten covering around 4%. Here the sequenced sample was peripheral blood, taken on day 0 of AZD1222 vaccination. These receptors all come from an adult in good health.

J is TRBJ2-1 and V is TRBV5-6, with D possibly being TRBD2 (7 bases). The CDR3 has 14 amino acids. Per germline, CDR1 SGHDT and CDR2 YYEEEE. Between the trimmed V and J ends, which lost 4 bases and 0 bases, there was a span of 8 bases. The DNA of the CDR3 is TGTGCCAGCAGCCGGGGGGCCTCCTACAATGAGCAGTTCTTC. Its translation: CASSRGASYNEQFF.

This chain links TRBV29-1 with TRBJ1-5; maybe TRBD1 (5 bases). This CDR3 is built from 13 residues. CDR1 is SQVTM, CDR2 ANQGSEA, per germline. V lost 4 bases to trimming and J lost 2 bases, with 9 bases between them. Here the CDR3 reads CSVGEGGNQPQHF. CDR3 coding DNA: TGCAGCGTTGGCGAAGGGGGCAATCAGCCCCAGCATTTT.

This clone is medium-sized (0.01 to 0.1%) in the sample. This chain links TRBV5-8 with TRBJ2-2, with a tentative D call TRBD1 (5 bases). Germline values: CDR1 SGHTS, CDR2 YDEGEE. The V end was cut by 0 bases, the J end by 4 bases, with 16 bases between. The CDR3 loop spans 17 amino acids. Here the CDR3 reads CASSLAHLDTGTGELFF. CDR3 sequence (DNA): TGTGCCAGCAGCTTGGCCCATTTGGATACAGGCACCGGGGAGCTGTTTTTT.

The genes are TRBV29-1 and TRBJ1-2; D possibly corresponds to TRBD1 (5 bases). The CDR3 runs 12 residues. Deletions cut 4 bases from V and 4 bases from J, with 10 bases between. Germline CDR1 is SQVTM and CDR2 is ANQGSEA. CDR3 sequence: CSVGGQGYGYTF. The CDR3 nucleotides read TGCAGCGTTGGCGGGCAGGGCTATGGCTACACCTTC.

V is TRBV10-3 and J is TRBJ2-3, with D hard to call. There are 15 residues in the CDR3. The germline V and J ends were trimmed by 4 bases and 2 bases, with 13 bases remaining between them. CDR1 and CDR2 (germline): ENHRY, SYGVKD. The CDR3 bases are TGTGCCATCAGTGGGCTAGGGCCTCCCACAGATACGCAGTATTTT. Amino acids: CAISGLGPPTDTQYF.

The DNA for the CDR3 is TGCGCCAGCAGCCAAACCACAGGGGGGGTAGGCAATCAGCCCCAGCATTTT. Its translation is CASSQTTGGVGNQPQHF. V is TRBV4-1 and J is TRBJ1-5; 8 nucleotides line up with TRBD1. The CDR3 extends over 17 amino acids. V trimming: 2 bases; J trimming: 2 bases; junction bases outside the gene matches: 8. Germline V CDR1 and CDR2: MGHRA, YSYEKL.

The V gene is TRBV7-8, the J gene TRBJ2-7; 11 bases align to TRBD2. The CDR3 is 17 residues long. Per the germline V gene, CDR1 is SGHVS and CDR2 is FQNEAQ. The V and J ends lost 1 base and 0 bases, in that order; junction bases with no gene match: 5. The DNA of the CDR3 is TGTGCCAGCAGCTTAGTTTTGGGGACTAGCGGCTCCTACGAGCAGTACTTC. The encoded protein is CASSLVLGTSGSYEQYF.

The V call is TRBV30, the J call TRBJ2-2, with 10 bases lining up with TRBD2. The germline V gene encodes CDR1 GTSNPN and CDR2 SVGIG (reference sequence). V was pared by 8 bases and J by 8 bases, with 8 bases of the junction left unmatched. The CDR3 totals 13 residues. The CDR3 region has the DNA TGTGCCCGGCGAGGGACTAGCGTGGGGGAGCTGTTTTTT. Its protein product is CARRGTSVGELFF.

The rearrangement uses TRBV5-1 and TRBJ2-7, with D tentatively TRBD2 (5 bases). There are 15 residues in the CDR3. Germline values: CDR1 SGHRS, CDR2 YFSETQ. Trimming shortened V by 0 bases and J by 0 bases, and 10 bases separated the two germline ends. CDR3: CASSLGPGNSYEQYF. The CDR3 DNA follows: TGCGCCAGCAGCTTGGGGCCGGGAAACTCCTACGAGCAGTACTTC.

V usage is TRBV25-1 and J usage is TRBJ2-7, with 9 bases matching TRBD1. Germline V gene lookup returns CDR1 MGHDK and CDR2 SYGVNS. The CDR3 spans 15 residues. The V and J ends lost 4 bases and 3 bases, in that order; junction bases with no gene match: 7. CDR3 amino acids: CASSASDRGLYEQYF. The CDR3, as DNA: TGTGCCAGCAGTGCGTCGGACAGGGGCCTCTACGAGCAGTACTTC.

The chain is built from TRBV7-2 and TRBJ1-2; 10 nucleotides line up with TRBD1. Germline-derived CDR1 and CDR2 are SGHTA and FQGNSA. The trim removed 2 bases at V and 3 bases at J, leaving 6 bases unmatched. The CDR3 spans 16 residues. CDR3 DNA: TGTGCCAGCAGCTTACTCCCCGGACAGGGGGACTATGGCTACACCTTC. This codes for CASSLLPGQGDYGYTF.

This rearrangement joins TRBV12-3 or TRBV12-4 to TRBJ2-7; 8 bases match TRBD1. The CDR3 extends over 13 amino acids. V gave up 3 bases and J gave up 7 bases; unmatched junction bases: 5. CDR3 residues: CASSLNRGIEQYF. The CDR3 DNA reads as TGTGCCAGCAGTTTGAACAGGGGGATAGAGCAGTACTTC.

This chain links TRBV28 with TRBJ1-2; no clear D. The CDR3 loop spans 15 amino acids. Germline values: CDR1 MDHEN, CDR2 SYDVKM. Trimming cost V 3 bases and J 3 bases, with 14 bases left between them. The CDR3 DNA follows: TGTGCCAGCAGTTTGTGGCACCTTAAGGACTATGGCTACACCTTC. Its protein product is CASSLWHLKDYGYTF.

CDR3 in DNA: TGTGCCAGCAGCAGCAGAGGGACAGGGTTGGACATTCAGTACTTC. Residues: CASSSRGTGLDIQYF. The chain links TRBV7-3 to TRBJ2-4; 9 nucleotides match TRBD1. The junction had 10 bases not matched to a gene; V was cut back by 5 bases and J by 8 bases. Germline V lookup: CDR1 SGHTA, CDR2 FQGTGA. This CDR3 contains 15 residues.

The chain couples TRBV11-2 to TRBJ2-7; the D gene is possibly TRBD2 (6 bases). The CDR3 totals 15 residues. CDR1 and CDR2 (germline): SGHAT, FQNNGV. The V end lost 8 bases, the J end lost 2 bases, and 19 bases lay between the germline ends. The CDR3 DNA is TGTGCCAGCGGCCGACCACTAGCTCAGACCTACGAGCAGTACTTC. Translation: CASGRPLAQTYEQYF.

The chain has TRBV19 and TRBJ1-4, with D tentatively TRBD1 (5 bases). The length of the CDR3 is 15 residues. V lost 3 bases, J lost 8 bases, and 16 bases lay in between. Germline CDR1 reads LNHDA; CDR2 reads SQIVND (reference sequence). DNA of the CDR3: TGTGCCAGTAGTATCCGGGGGAGAGTAGGCGAAAAACTGTTTTTT. It is translated as CASSIRGRVGEKLFF.

The chain recombines TRBV27 with TRBJ2-7; 14 bases align to TRBD2. J was trimmed by 2 bases and V by 4 bases; bases with no gene match: 7. Per the germline V gene, CDR1 is MNHEY and CDR2 is SMNVEV (reference sequence). The CDR3 contains 17 residues. CDR3 in amino acids: CASSSTSGRARPYEQYF. The CDR3 nucleotides are TGTGCCAGCAGTTCGACTAGCGGGAGGGCCCGTCCCTACGAGCAGTACTTC.